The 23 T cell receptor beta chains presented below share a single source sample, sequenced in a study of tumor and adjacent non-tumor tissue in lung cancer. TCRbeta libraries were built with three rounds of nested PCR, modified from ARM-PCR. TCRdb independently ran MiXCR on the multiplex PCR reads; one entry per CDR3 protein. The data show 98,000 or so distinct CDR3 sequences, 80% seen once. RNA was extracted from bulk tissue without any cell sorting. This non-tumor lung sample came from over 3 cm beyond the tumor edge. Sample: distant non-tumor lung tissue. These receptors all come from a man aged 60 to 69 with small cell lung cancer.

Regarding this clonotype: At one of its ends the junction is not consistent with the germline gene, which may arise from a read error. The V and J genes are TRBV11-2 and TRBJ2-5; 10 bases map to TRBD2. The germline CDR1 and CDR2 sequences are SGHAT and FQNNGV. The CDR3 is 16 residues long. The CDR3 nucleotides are TGTGTCAGCAGCTCCCTGGTACTAGCGGGAAGTGAGACCCAGTACTTC. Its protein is CVSSSLVLAGSETQYF.

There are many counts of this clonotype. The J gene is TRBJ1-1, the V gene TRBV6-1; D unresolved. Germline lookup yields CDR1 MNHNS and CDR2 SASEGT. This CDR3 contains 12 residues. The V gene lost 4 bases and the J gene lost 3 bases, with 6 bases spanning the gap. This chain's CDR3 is CASSAWDTEAFF. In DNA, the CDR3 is TGTGCCAGCAGTGCCTGGGACACTGAAGCTTTCTTT.

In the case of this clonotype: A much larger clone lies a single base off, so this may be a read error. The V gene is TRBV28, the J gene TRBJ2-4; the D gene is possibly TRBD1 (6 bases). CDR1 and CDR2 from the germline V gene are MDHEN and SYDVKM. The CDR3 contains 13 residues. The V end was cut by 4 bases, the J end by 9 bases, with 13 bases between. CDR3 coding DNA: TGTGCCAGCAGTTCAACAGGGTTTCGCATTCAGTACTTC. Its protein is CASSSTGFRIQYF.

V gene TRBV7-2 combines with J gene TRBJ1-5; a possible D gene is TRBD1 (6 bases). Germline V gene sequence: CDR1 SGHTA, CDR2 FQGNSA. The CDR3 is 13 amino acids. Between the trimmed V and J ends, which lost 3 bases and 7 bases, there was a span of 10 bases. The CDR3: CASSFFRGQPQHF. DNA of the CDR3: TGTGCCAGCAGCTTTTTCAGGGGACAGCCCCAGCATTTT. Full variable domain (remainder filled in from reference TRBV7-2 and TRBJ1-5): GAGVSQSPSNKVTEKGKDVELRCDPISGHTALYWYRQSLGQGLEFLIYFQGNSAPDKSGLPSDRFSAERTGGSVSTLTIQRTQQEDSAVYLCASSFFRGQPQHFGDGTRLSIL.

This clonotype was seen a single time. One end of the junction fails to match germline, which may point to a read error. The CDR3, as DNA: TGCATCGTTGAAAGGGCTCATGTCAATGAGCAGTTCTTC. Its protein is CIVERAHVNEQFF. The rearrangement uses TRBV29-1 and TRBJ2-1; D is uncertain. This CDR3 region has 13 residues. CDR1 and CDR2 (germline): SQVTM, ANQGSEA.

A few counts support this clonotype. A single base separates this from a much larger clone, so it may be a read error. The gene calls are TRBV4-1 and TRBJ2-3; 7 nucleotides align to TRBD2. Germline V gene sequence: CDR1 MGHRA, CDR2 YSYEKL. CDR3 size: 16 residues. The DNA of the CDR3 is TGCACCAGCAGCCCTGCCGCTAGCGGAAGCACAGATACGCAGTATTTT. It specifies CTSSPAASGSTDTQYF.

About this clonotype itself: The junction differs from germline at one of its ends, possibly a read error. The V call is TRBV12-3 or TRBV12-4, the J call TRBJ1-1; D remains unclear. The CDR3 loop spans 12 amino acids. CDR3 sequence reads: CVSSPLGIEAFF. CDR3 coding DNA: TGTGTCAGCAGTCCCCTTGGGATTGAAGCTTTCTTT.

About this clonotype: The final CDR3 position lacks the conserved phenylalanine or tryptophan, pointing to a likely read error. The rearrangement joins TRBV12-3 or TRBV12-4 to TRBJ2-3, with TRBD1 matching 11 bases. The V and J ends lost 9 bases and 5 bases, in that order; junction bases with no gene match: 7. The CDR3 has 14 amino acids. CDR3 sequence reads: CASSKDRGRDTQYY. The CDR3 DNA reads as TGTGCCAGTTCGAAGGACAGGGGGCGAGATACGCAGTATTAT.

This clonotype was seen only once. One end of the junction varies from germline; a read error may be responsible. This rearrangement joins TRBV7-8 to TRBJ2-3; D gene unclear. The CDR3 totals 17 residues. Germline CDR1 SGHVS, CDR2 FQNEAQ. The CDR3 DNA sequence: TGTGTCAGCAGCTTAGTGGCGGAGCCCGCTAGCACAGATACGCAGTATTTT. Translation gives CVSSLVAEPASTDTQYF.

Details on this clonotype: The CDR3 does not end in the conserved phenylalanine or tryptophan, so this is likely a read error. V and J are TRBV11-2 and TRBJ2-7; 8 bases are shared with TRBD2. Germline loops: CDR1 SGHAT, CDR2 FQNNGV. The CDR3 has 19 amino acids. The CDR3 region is CASSFRANGRASLYYEQYD. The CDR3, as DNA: TGTGCCAGTAGCTTTAGGGCTAACGGGAGGGCGAGCCTTTACTACGAGCAGTACGAC.

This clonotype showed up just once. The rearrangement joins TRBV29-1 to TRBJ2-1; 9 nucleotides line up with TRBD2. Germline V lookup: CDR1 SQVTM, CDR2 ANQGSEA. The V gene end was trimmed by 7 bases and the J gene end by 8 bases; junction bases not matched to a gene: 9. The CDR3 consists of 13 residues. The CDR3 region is CSGGPAGGYEQFF. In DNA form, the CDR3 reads TGCAGCGGAGGGCCAGCGGGAGGTTATGAGCAGTTCTTC.

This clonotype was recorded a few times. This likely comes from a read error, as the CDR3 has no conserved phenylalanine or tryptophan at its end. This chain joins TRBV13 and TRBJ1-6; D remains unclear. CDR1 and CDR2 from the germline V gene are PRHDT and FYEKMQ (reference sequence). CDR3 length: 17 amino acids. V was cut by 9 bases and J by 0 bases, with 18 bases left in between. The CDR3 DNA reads TGTGCCAGTAGGCAAAACGACGGAAGCTCCTATAATTCACCCCTCCACTCT. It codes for CASRQNDGSSYNSPLHS.

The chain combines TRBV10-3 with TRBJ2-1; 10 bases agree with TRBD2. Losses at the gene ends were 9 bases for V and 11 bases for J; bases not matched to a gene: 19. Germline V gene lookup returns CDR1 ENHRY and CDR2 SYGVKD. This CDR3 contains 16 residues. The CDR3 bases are TGTGCCATTGCTCCTCTAGCGGGAGCTGTACCCAGTAAGCAGTTCTTC. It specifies CAIAPLAGAVPSKQFF.

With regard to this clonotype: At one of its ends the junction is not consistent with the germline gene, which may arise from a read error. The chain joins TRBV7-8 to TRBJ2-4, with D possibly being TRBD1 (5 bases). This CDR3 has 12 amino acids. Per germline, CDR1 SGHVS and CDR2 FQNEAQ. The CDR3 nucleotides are TGTGCCATCAGCTTCTACCAGGGCATTCAGTACTTC. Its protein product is CAISFYQGIQYF.

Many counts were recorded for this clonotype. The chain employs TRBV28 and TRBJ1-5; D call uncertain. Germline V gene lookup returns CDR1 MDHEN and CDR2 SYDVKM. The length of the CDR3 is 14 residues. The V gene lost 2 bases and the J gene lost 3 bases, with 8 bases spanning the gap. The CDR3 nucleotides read TGTGCCAGCAGTTTAGTGATCCCCAATCAGCCCCAGCATTTT. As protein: CASSLVIPNQPQHF. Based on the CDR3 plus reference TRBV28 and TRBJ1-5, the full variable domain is DVKVTQSSRYLVKRTGEKVFLECVQDMDHENMFWYRQDPGLGLRLIYFSYDVKMKEKGDIPEGYSVSREKKERFSLILESASTNQTSMYLCASSLVIPNQPQHFGDGTRLSIL.

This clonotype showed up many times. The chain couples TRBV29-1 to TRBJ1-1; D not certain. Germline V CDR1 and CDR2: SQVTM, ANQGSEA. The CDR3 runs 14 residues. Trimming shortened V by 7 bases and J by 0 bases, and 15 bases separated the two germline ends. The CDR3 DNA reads TGCAGCGGCCGGAGGCGGGGTATGAACACTGAAGCTTTCTTT. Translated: CSGRRRGMNTEAFF.

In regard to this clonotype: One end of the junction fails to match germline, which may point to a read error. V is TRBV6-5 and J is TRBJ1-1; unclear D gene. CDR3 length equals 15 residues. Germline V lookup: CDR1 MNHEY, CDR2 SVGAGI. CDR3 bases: TGTGCCACCCGCCGGAACGTATGGCAGAACACTGGAGCTTTCTTT. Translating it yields CATRRNVWQNTGAFF.

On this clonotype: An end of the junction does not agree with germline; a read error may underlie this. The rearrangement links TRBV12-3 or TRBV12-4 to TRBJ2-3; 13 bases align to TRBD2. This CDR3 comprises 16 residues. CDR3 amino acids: CASSRTSGSFTDAQYF. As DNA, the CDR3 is TGTGCCAGCAGCCGGACTAGCGGGAGTTTCACAGATGCGCAATATTTT.

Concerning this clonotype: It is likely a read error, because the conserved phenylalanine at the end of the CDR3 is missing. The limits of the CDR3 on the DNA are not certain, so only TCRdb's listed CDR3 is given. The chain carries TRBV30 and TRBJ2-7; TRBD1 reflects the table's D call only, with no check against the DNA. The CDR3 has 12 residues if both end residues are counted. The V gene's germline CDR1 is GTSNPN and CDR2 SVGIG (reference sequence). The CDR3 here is CAWSPVGHEHYS.

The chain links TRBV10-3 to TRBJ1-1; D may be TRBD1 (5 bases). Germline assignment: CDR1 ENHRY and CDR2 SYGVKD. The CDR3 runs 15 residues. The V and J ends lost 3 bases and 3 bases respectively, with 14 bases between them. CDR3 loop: CAISDKGWGYTEAFF. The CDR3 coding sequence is TGTGCCATCAGTGATAAGGGATGGGGGTACACTGAAGCTTTCTTT.

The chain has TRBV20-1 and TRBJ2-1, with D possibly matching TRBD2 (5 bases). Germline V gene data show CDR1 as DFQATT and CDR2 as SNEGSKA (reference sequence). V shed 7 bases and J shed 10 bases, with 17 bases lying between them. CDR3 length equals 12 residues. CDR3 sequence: CSDSQNSGEQFF. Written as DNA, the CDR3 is TGCAGTGATAGCCAAAATTCGGGGGAGCAGTTCTTC.

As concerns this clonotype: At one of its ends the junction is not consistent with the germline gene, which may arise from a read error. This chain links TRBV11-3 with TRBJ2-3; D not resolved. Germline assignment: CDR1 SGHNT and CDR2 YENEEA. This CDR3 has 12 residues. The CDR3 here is CASNLVFDTQYF. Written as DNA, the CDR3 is TGTGCCAGCAACTTAGTTTTCGATACGCAGTATTTT.

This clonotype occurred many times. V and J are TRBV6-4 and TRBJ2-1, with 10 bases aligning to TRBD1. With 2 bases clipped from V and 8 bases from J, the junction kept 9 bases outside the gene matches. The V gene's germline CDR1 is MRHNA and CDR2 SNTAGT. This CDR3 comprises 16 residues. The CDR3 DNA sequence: TGTGCCAGCAGTGACGAGACAGGGGGCAGTTTCCATGAGCAGTTCTTC. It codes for CASSDETGGSFHEQFF.